Sequencing of this T cell receptor beta chain was carried out in a study of shared clonotypes between healthy human individuals. Trimming took 2 bases from V and 4 from J, leaving 15 bases between them. The CDR3 spans 15 residues. The germline V gene has CDR1 SGHAT and CDR2 FQNNGV. The data were produced by immunoSEQ multiplex PCR, yet TCRdb's version contains in-frame clones alone and is incomplete. The sample records 2 million to 3 million clones, more than 80% being singletons. Material: naive CD4+ T cells sorted from blood. Stated subset: CD45RA+ positively selected. The receptor comes from a man younger than 30 in good health. This chain connects TRBV11-2 to TRBJ2-7, with no clear D. In nucleotides, the CDR3 is TGTGCCAGCAGCTTAAATCGGGCAGGTGCGTACGAGCAGTACTTC. The encoded protein is CASSLNRAGAYEQYF.